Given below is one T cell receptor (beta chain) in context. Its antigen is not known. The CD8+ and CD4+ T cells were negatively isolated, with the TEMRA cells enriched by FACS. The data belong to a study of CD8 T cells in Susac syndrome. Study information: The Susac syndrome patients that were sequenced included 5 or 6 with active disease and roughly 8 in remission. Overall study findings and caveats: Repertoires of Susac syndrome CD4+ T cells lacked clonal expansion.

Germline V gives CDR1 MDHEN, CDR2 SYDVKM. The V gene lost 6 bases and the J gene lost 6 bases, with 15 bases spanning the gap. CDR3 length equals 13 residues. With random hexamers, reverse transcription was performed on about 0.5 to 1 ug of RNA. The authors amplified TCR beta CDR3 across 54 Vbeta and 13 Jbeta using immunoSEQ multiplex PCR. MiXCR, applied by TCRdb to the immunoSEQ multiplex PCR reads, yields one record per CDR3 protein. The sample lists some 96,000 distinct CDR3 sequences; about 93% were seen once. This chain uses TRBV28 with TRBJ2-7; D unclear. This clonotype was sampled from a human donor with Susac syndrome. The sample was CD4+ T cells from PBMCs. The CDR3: CASRGLHRTEQYF. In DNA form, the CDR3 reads TGTGCCAGCAGGGGGTTACATCGTACCGAGCAGTACTTC.